The subject of this entry is one T cell receptor (beta chain). The data belong to a study of T cell clones after liver transplantation. The overall study: Liver transplant recipients had immunosuppression withdrawal attempted within 2 years. Tolerance: complete withdrawal held at least one year, liver enzymes staying within twice normal.

Unstimulated PBMCs were sorted into CD3+CD4+ and CD3+CD8+ populations. The CDR3 covers 16 residues. The germline CDR1 and CDR2 sequences are ENHRY and SYGVKD. The ends lost 1 base at V and 5 bases at J; junction bases unmatched: 3. The protocol was immunoSEQ multiplex PCR, while the TCRdb copy is restricted to in-frame clones and leaves out a portion. The data contain some 110,000 clones, 82% of them seen just once; the ten biggest clones take up roughly 0.9%. This clonotype was obtained from a human donor who received a liver transplant. Specimen: CD4+ T cells from blood, collected before liver transplant. The V call is TRBV10-3, the J call TRBJ2-2, with TRBD2 matching 11 bases. The CDR3 region is CAISELGLAGTGELFF. The CDR3 bases are TGTGCCATCAGTGAGTTAGGACTAGCGGGTACCGGGGAGCTGTTTTTT.